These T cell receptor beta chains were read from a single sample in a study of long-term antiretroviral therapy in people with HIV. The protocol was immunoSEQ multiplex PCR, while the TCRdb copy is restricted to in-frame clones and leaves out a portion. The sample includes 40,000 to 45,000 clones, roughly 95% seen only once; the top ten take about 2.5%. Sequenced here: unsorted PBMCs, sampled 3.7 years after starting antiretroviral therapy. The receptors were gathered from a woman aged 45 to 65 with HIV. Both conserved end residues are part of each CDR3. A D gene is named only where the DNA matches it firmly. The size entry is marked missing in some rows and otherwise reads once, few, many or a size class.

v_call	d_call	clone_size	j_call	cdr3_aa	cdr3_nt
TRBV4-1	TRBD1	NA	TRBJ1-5	CASSQDEQGAQPQHF	TGCGCCAGCAGCCAAGATGAGCAGGGGGCACAGCCCCAGCATTTT
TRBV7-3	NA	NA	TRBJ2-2	CASSPIIRSTNTGELFF	TGTGCCAGCAGTCCAATTATTCGGAGTACGAACACCGGGGAGCTGTTTTTT
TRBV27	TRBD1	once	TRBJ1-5	CASSLYRDRGPNSNQPQHF	TGTGCCAGCAGTTTGTACCGGGACAGGGGACCTAATAGCAATCAGCCCCAGCATTTT
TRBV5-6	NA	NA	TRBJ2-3	CASSLYAGAGTDTQYF	TGTGCCAGCAGCTTGTATGCAGGGGCGGGCACAGATACGCAGTATTTT
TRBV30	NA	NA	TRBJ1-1	CAWSVWQGTEAFF	TGTGCCTGGAGTGTTTGGCAGGGCACTGAAGCTTTCTTT
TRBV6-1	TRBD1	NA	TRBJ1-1	CASSLRTGGGTEAFF	TGTGCCAGCAGCCTCCGCACAGGGGGCGGCACTGAAGCTTTCTTT
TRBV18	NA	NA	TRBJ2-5	CASSPPTATRGETQYF	TGTGCCAGCTCACCACCGACCGCCACCCGAGGAGAGACCCAGTACTTC
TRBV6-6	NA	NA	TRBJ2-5	CASSLNKETQYF	TGTGCCAGCAGCTTAAACAAAGAGACCCAGTACTTC
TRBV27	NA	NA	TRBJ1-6	CASSSLSGSYNSPLHF	TGTGCCAGCAGTTCCCTCTCTGGCAGTTATAATTCACCCCTCCACTTT
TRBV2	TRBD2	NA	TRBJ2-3	CASPLAGGTTDTQYF	TGTGCCAGTCCCCTAGCGGGGGGAACCACAGATACGCAGTATTTT
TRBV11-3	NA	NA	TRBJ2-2	CASSLRRGTGELFF	TGTGCCAGCAGCTTACGCAGGGGCACCGGGGAGCTGTTTTTT
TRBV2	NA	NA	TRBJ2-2	CASSESASGANTGELFF	TGTGCCAGCAGTGAATCCGCCTCAGGGGCGAACACCGGGGAGCTGTTTTTT
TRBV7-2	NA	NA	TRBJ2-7	CASSLVPESYEQYF	TGTGCCAGCAGCTTAGTCCCAGAATCCTACGAGCAGTACTTC
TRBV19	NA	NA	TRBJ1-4	CASSIGGATNEKLFF	TGTGCCAGTAGTATAGGGGGGGCAACTAATGAAAAACTGTTTTTT
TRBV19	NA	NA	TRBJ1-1	CASSIDETGPAFF	TGTGCCAGTAGTATAGATGAAACAGGGCCAGCTTTCTTT
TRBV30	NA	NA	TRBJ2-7	CAWIEGYEQYF	TGTGCCTGGATTGAGGGGTACGAGCAGTACTTC
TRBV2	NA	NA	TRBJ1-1	CASQTAVNTEAFF	TGTGCCAGCCAGACAGCGGTGAACACTGAAGCTTTCTTT
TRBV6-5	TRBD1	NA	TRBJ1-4	CASKTGATNEKLFF	TGTGCCAGCAAAACAGGGGCAACTAATGAAAAACTGTTTTTT
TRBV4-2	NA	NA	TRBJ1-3	CASSQDLSANSGNTIYF	TGTGCCAGCAGCCAAGATCTTTCAGCTAACTCTGGAAACACCATATATTTT
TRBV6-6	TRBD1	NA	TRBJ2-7	CAISPGQGYEQYF	TGTGCCATCAGCCCGGGACAGGGTTACGAGCAGTACTTC
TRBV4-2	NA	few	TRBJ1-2	CASSTSGTEERVTF	TGTGCCAGCAGCACATCAGGGACCGAGGAGAGGGTCACCTTC
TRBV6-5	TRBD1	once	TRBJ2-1	CASSSDRDYNEQFF	TGTGCCAGCAGTTCGGACAGGGATTACAATGAGCAGTTCTTC
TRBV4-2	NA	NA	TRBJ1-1	CASSQDGGGANEAFF	TGTGCCAGCAGCCAAGATGGGGGGGGCGCAAATGAAGCTTTCTTT
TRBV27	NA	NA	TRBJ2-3	CASSYGDTQYF	TGTGCCAGCAGTTATGGAGATACGCAGTATTTT
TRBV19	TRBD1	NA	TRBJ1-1	CASTTTGFNTEAFF	TGTGCCAGTACTACGACAGGGTTTAACACTGAAGCTTTCTTT
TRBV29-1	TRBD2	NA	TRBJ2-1	CSVEGSLAGGLNEQFF	TGCAGCGTTGAGGGTTCACTAGCGGGGGGCCTTAATGAGCAGTTCTTC
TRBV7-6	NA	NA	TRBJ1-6	CASSLEGQGVENSPLHF	TGTGCCAGCAGCTTAGAGGGTCAGGGCGTGGAAAATTCACCCCTCCACTTT
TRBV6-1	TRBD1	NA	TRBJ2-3	CASLAGGMVDTQYF	TGTGCCAGCCTTGCAGGGGGAATGGTAGATACGCAGTATTTT
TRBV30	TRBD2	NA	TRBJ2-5	CAFGGGWKTQYF	TGTGCCTTTGGCGGGGGGTGGAAGACCCAGTACTTC
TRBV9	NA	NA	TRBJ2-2	CASSPGPTGELFF	TGTGCCAGCAGCCCCGGGCCCACCGGGGAGCTGTTTTTT
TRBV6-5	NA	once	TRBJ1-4	CASSYRDEKLFF	TGTGCCAGCAGTTACAGGGATGAAAAACTGTTTTTT
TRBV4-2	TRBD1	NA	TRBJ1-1	CASTRGEGARNTEAFF	TGTGCCAGCACCAGGGGGGAGGGGGCGAGGAACACTGAAGCTTTCTTT
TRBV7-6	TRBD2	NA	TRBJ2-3	CASSAVSSGGVTDTQYF	TGTGCCAGCAGCGCAGTGTCTAGCGGGGGGGTCACAGATACGCAGTATTTT
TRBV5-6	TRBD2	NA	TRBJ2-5	CASSLAAGERSTEQYF	TGTGCCAGCAGCTTGGCCGCGGGGGAACGATCTACGGAGCAGTACTTC
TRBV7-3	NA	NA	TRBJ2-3	CASSLTYPDTQYF	TGTGCCAGCAGCTTAACCTACCCAGATACGCAGTATTTT
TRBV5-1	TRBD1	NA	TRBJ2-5	CASSMGQSQETQYF	TGCGCCAGCAGCATGGGACAGTCGCAAGAGACCCAGTACTTC
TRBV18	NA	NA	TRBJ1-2	CASSLQPLRGWYGYTF	TGTGCCAGCTCACTCCAACCCCTTCGGGGTTGGTATGGCTACACCTTC
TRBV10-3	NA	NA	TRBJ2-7	CAISEAGIYEQYF	TGTGCCATCAGTGAGGCAGGGATCTACGAGCAGTACTTC
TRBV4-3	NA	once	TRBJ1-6	CASSQDPGNSPLHF	TGCGCCAGCAGCCAAGACCCGGGAAATTCACCCCTCCACTTT
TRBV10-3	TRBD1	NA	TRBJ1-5	CAISPTGTSNQPQHF	TGTGCCATCAGTCCGACAGGGACATCCAATCAGCCCCAGCATTTT
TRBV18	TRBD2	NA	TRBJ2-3	CASSYTSGVGTDTQYF	TGTGCCAGCTCGTATACTAGCGGGGTAGGCACAGATACGCAGTATTTT
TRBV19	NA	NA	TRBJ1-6	CASSENNSPLHF	TGTGCCAGTAGCGAAAATAATTCACCCCTCCACTTT
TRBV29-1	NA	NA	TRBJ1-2	CSVEDRRGTIYGYTF	TGCAGCGTTGAAGATCGGAGGGGAACAATCTATGGCTACACCTTC
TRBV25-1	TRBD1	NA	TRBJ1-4	CASSLPQGGGEKLFF	TGTGCCAGCAGTTTACCTCAGGGGGGAGGTGAAAAACTGTTTTTT
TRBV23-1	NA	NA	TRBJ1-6	CDYTSSYNSPLHF	TGCGACTACACGAGCTCCTATAATTCACCCCTCCACTTT
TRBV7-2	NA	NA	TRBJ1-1	CASSATGNTEAFF	TGTGCCAGCAGCGCCACAGGGAACACTGAAGCTTTCTTT
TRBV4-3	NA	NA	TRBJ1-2	CASSQVLGSNYGYTF	TGCGCCAGCAGCCAAGTTTTAGGGTCCAACTATGGCTACACCTTC
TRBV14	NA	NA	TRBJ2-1	CASSQDWSSWGFF	TGTGCCAGCAGCCAAGATTGGTCCTCGTGGGGGTTCTTC
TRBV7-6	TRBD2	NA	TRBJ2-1	CASTLLASHNEQFF	TGTGCCAGCACCCTACTAGCGTCGCACAATGAGCAGTTCTTC
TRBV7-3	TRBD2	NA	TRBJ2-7	CASSPAGGYEQYF	TGTGCCAGCAGCCCCGCGGGGGGTTACGAGCAGTACTTC
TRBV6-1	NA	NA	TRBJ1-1	CASSDLWELNTEAFF	TGTGCCAGCAGTGATCTGTGGGAGTTGAACACTGAAGCTTTCTTT
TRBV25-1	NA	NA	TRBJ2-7	CASSEGSGPLYEQYF	TGTGCCAGCAGTGAAGGGTCAGGGCCCCTCTACGAGCAGTACTTC